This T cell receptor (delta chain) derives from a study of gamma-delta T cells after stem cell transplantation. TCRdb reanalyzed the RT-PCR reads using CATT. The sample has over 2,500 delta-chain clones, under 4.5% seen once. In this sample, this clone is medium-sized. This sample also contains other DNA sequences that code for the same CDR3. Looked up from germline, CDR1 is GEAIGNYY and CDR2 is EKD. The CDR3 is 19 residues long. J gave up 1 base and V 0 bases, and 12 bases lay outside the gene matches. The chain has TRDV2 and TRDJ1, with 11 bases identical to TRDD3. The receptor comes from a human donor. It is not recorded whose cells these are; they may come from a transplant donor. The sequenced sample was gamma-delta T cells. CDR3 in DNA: TGTGCCTGTGACACCGTTGCCACTACTGGGGGATATTCCACCGATAAACTCATCTTT. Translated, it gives CACDTVATTGGYSTDKLIF.